This T cell receptor (beta chain) appears in the sequencing data of a study of cytomegalovirus exposure and HLA in healthy donors. Per the germline V gene, CDR1 is MDHEN and CDR2 is SYDVKM. This CDR3 comprises 17 residues. V was pared by 6 bases and J by 3 bases, with 15 bases of the junction left unmatched. Primers included in the PCR were 60 Vbeta and 13 Jbeta primers. Assay used: immunoSEQ multiplex PCR; TCRdb lists only in-frame clones, some missing. The repertoire consists of around 190,000 clones, with about 80% occurring once and the leading ten covering approximately 0.51%. The rearrangement links TRBV28 to TRBJ2-7; TRBD1 matches at 9 bases. The specimen sequenced was PBMCs. This sequence originates from a woman between 50 and 59 years old in good health and CMV-seronegative. CDR3 nucleotide sequence: TGTGCCAGCAGAAATCCTTATTCCCTGGACAGGGGCTACGAGCAGTACTTC. It yields the protein CASRNPYSLDRGYEQYF.